The source of this T cell receptor (beta chain) is a study of blood T cell repertoires in COVID-19. About the study: Nucleic acid was either cDNA or gDNA, and it came from T cells, B-cell-depleted T cells, or PBMCs.

Profiling relied on immunoSEQ multiplex PCR, and the TCRdb table lists in-frame clones only, not all of them. This table has approximately 44,000 clones, around 93% appearing once. The sequencing sample was made of peripheral blood. The source is a human donor in a cohort sampled during active COVID-19.

CDR3 in DNA: TGTGCCAGCAGCGTAGGGACAGGGGTCGGGACCGGGGAGCTGTTTTTT. It encodes CASSVGTGVGTGELFF. The J gene is TRBJ2-2, the V gene TRBV9; 9 bases fit TRBD1. The CDR3 is made up of 16 amino acids. Germline V gene lookup returns CDR1 SGDLS and CDR2 YYNGEE. Germline trimming cut 0 bases from V and 5 bases from J; bases unmatched to any gene: 5. Looking up the rest from reference TRBV9 and TRBJ2-2 gives the full variable domain: DSGVTQTPKHLITATGQRVTLRCSPRSGDLSVYWYQQSLDQGLQFLIQYYNGEERAKGNILERFSAQQFPDLHSELNLSSLELGDSALYFCASSVGTGVGTGELFFGEGSRLTVL.